The 25 T cell receptor beta chains presented below share a single source sample, sequenced in a study of T cell repertoires in cytomegalovirus infection. No cognate antigen is known for these TCRs. TCRdb analysed the reads with MiXCR anew, one entry per CDR3 protein. The sample includes 600,000 to 700,000 distinct CDR3 sequences, 30% to 35% of them seen just once. The sequencing here drew on cultured PBMCs, taken from culture after CMV antigen stimulation. The source of these receptors is a human donor in good health (CMV status not recorded). Some clones in this sample may be carry-over from other donors' samples.

This clonotype was seen only a few times. This chain uses TRBV12-3 or TRBV12-4 with TRBJ2-2; perhaps D is TRBD1 or TRBD2 (5 bases each). V gave up 6 bases and J gave up 7 bases, with 12 bases separating them. The CDR3 is 13 amino acids. The CDR3 DNA follows: TGTGCCAGCAGCCGAGGGGTTCACGGGGAGCTGTTTTTT. Residues: CASSRGVHGELFF.

About this clonotype itself: The CDR3 does not end in the conserved phenylalanine or tryptophan, so this is likely a read error. The gene calls are TRBV20-1 and TRBJ2-4; TRBD2 is a possible D gene (6 bases). The length of the CDR3 is 14 residues. Trimming took off 6 bases at V and 0 bases at J, with 12 bases between the two ends. Germline V CDR1 and CDR2: DFQATT, SNEGSKA (reference sequence). CDR3 bases: TGCAGTGCCGCCTGGAGGGGAGCCAAAAACATTCAGTACTAC. It is translated as CSAAWRGAKNIQYY.

The chain employs TRBV29-1 and TRBJ2-1; no definite D call. The CDR3 runs 9 residues. The ends were cut back, 3 bases at V and 6 bases at J, with 0 bases in the middle. The germline CDR1 and CDR2 sequences are SQVTM and ANQGSEA. CDR3 loop: CSVDNEQFF. In DNA form, the CDR3 reads TGCAGCGTTGACAATGAGCAGTTCTTC.

CDR3 DNA: TGTGCCAGCAGTCCTGAGGTGGGCCTTTACAATGAGCAGTTCTTC. Translation gives CASSPEVGLYNEQFF. V usage is TRBV6-5 and J usage is TRBJ2-1, with D hard to call. CDR1 is MNHEY, CDR2 SVGAGI, per germline. The CDR3 spans 15 residues. V was clipped by 5 bases and J by 4 bases, with 15 bases between them.

This clonotype was observed a few times. V and J are TRBV7-2 and TRBJ1-5; D perhaps matches TRBD1 (5 bases). Germline assignment: CDR1 SGHTA and CDR2 FQGNSA. Trimming cost V 7 bases and J 7 bases, with 14 bases left between them. The CDR3 has 13 residues. CDR3 sequence reads: CASTGPGGQPQHF. The CDR3, as DNA: TGTGCCAGCACGGGCCCGGGGGGACAGCCCCAGCATTTT.

This clonotype was counted between two and nine times. V and J are TRBV6-1 and TRBJ2-1; the match to TRBD1 covers 7 bases. The CDR3 spans 14 residues. The V segment lost 6 bases and the J segment 2 bases; nucleotides outside the gene matches: 4. Germline V gives CDR1 MNHNS, CDR2 SASEGT. CDR3 in amino acids: CASSDRATYNEQFF. The CDR3 region has the DNA TGTGCCAGCAGCGACAGGGCCACCTACAATGAGCAGTTCTTC.

This clonotype was detected only a few times. The chain combines TRBV4-2 with TRBJ1-1; 7 bases are shared with TRBD1. This CDR3 comprises 14 residues. CDR1 is LGHNA, CDR2 YNFKEQ, per germline. After removal of 0 bases from V and 10 bases from J, the junction contained 8 bases not matched to a gene. CDR3 sequence: CASSQEGGQLVAFF. The CDR3 bases are TGTGCCAGCAGCCAAGAGGGGGGACAGCTTGTAGCTTTCTTT.

This clonotype appeared a few times. The chain couples TRBV20-1 to TRBJ2-7; D might be TRBD2 (7 bases). Trimming took off 4 bases at V and 2 bases at J, with 18 bases between the two ends. Germline CDR1 reads DFQATT; CDR2 reads SNEGSKA (reference sequence). The CDR3 length is 15 residues. This CDR3 reads CSAIRGGGSPYEQYF. The CDR3, as DNA: TGCAGTGCTATCAGAGGGGGGGGAAGCCCCTACGAGCAGTACTTC.

The chain couples TRBV20-1 to TRBJ1-2, with TRBD1 as a possible D gene (6 bases). CDR3 length: 13 amino acids. The V and J ends lost 5 bases and 5 bases respectively, with 15 bases between them. In germline, CDR1 is DFQATT, CDR2 SNEGSKA (reference sequence). CDR3 sequence (DNA): TGCAGTGCTCCCGATTCAACAGGGTATGGCTACACCTTC. This translates into CSAPDSTGYGYTF.

This clonotype was counted a few times. This sequence joins TRBV7-9 and TRBJ1-1; a weak D match, TRBD1 (6 bases). The V and J ends lost 1 base and 5 bases respectively, with 11 bases between them. There are 14 residues in the CDR3. The germline CDR1 and CDR2 sequences are SEHNR and FQNEAQ (reference sequence). The CDR3, as DNA: TGTGCCAGCAGCTTAGTGGTCCAGGGGACTGAAGCTTTCTTT. Its translation is CASSLVVQGTEAFF.

This clonotype has just a few counts. The chain employs TRBV6-5 and TRBJ1-5, with D tentatively TRBD1 (5 bases). CDR3 length: 15 amino acids. The ends were cut back, 4 bases at V and 6 bases at J, with 16 bases in the middle. The V gene's germline CDR1 is MNHEY and CDR2 SVGAGI. Here the CDR3 reads CASSSLGGRGQPQHF. The CDR3 DNA reads as TGTGCCAGCAGTTCGTTGGGGGGAAGGGGTCAGCCCCAGCATTTT.

The chain has TRBV28 and TRBJ1-5, with TRBD1 identical over 9 bases. The CDR3 totals 17 residues. Germline V lookup: CDR1 MDHEN, CDR2 SYDVKM. V shed 8 bases, J shed 4 bases, and the junction held 15 bases outside the gene matches. Here the CDR3 DNA reads TGTGCCAGCGAGGACAGGGGATGGGGGAAGGGAAATCAGCCCCAGCATTTT. Amino acids: CASEDRGWGKGNQPQHF.

This rearrangement joins TRBV6-6 to TRBJ2-1; D is perhaps TRBD1 or TRBD2 (6 bases each). CDR3 size: 15 residues. Germline CDR1 reads MNHNY; CDR2 reads SVGAGI (reference sequence). V was pared by 0 bases and J by 9 bases, with 15 bases between. The CDR3 coding sequence is TGTGCCAGCAGTTACTCGAGATCGGGGGCTGGTGAGCAGTTCTTC. It translates to CASSYSRSGAGEQFF.

This clonotype was seen ten or more times. V and J are TRBV7-2 and TRBJ1-6, with TRBD1 matching 8 bases. This CDR3 has 16 residues. Germline CDR1 and CDR2: SGHTA and FQGNSA. V lost 4 bases and J lost 3; bases outside the gene matches: 5. The CDR3 spells CASSSAGTGYNSPLHF. CDR3 coding DNA: TGTGCCAGCAGCTCCGCGGGGACAGGCTATAATTCACCCCTCCACTTT.

V is TRBV27 and J is TRBJ1-6, with 9 bases aligning to TRBD1. The CDR3 totals 17 residues. J was trimmed by 0 bases and V by 5 bases; bases with no gene match: 5. Germline V gene data show CDR1 as MNHEY and CDR2 as SMNVEV (reference sequence). CDR3 loop: CASSPGQGNSYNSPLHF. CDR3 DNA: TGTGCCAGCAGTCCCGGACAGGGGAACTCCTATAATTCACCCCTCCACTTT.

This clonotype was seen only a few times. The rearrangement links TRBV18 to TRBJ2-5; 8 bases line up with TRBD1. V lost 2 bases and J lost 2; bases outside the gene matches: 1. The CDR3 covers 14 residues. Germline V gene data show CDR1 as KGHSH and CDR2 as LQKENI. DNA of the CDR3: TGTGCCAGCTCACCATACAGGGGGCAAGAGACCCAGTACTTC. The encoded protein is CASSPYRGQETQYF.

The chain couples TRBV5-1 to TRBJ2-7; the match to TRBD1 covers 7 bases. With V trimmed by 0 bases and J by 3 bases, 6 bases remained unmatched. Germline V gives CDR1 SGHRS, CDR2 YFSETQ. This CDR3 is 15 amino acids long. CDR3 nucleotides: TGCGCCAGCAGCTTGGGGGACAGCCGATTCTACGAGCAGTACTTC. It is translated as CASSLGDSRFYEQYF. The full variable domain, in which reference TRBV5-1 and TRBJ2-7 provide the parts outside the CDR3, is KAGVTQTPRYLIKTRGQQVTLSCSPISGHRSVSWYQQTPGQGLQFLFEYFSETQRNKGNFPGRFSGRQFSNSRSEMNVSTLELGDSALYLCASSLGDSRFYEQYFGPGTRLTVT.

V and J are TRBV20-1 and TRBJ1-3; 7 nucleotides line up with TRBD1. Trimming removed 3 bases from V and 3 bases from J; junction bases left unmatched: 11. CDR3 length: 16 amino acids. Germline V gene lookup returns CDR1 DFQATT and CDR2 SNEGSKA (reference sequence). CDR3 in amino acids: CSARTGTDPFGNTIYF. The CDR3 DNA follows: TGCAGTGCTAGGACCGGGACAGATCCCTTTGGAAACACCATATATTTT.

This clonotype was recorded a few times. V usage is TRBV10-3 and J usage is TRBJ1-3; the D is unclear. CDR1 and CDR2 from the germline V gene are ENHRY and SYGVKD. V gave up 4 bases and J gave up 0 bases, with 10 bases separating them. This CDR3 has 15 residues. The CDR3, as DNA: TGTGCCATCAGTGCTGTCGGTTCCTCTGGAAACACCATATATTTT. This codes for CAISAVGSSGNTIYF.

The chain recombines TRBV15 with TRBJ2-4; D unclear. The V gene's germline CDR1 is LNHNV and CDR2 YYDKDF (reference sequence). V lost 0 bases and J 0 bases, leaving 9 bases between the germline ends. This CDR3 spans 16 amino acids. The CDR3 region has the DNA TGTGCCACCAGCAGAGAAAGTTTGGTAGCCAAAAACATTCAGTACTTC. Residues: CATSRESLVAKNIQYF.

This chain links TRBV10-3 with TRBJ2-2, with D unclear. V was trimmed by 4 bases and J by 0 bases, leaving 9 bases between them. CDR1 is ENHRY and CDR2 is SYGVKD in the germline V gene. This CDR3 contains 15 residues. This CDR3 reads CAISGAAANTGELFF. In DNA form, the CDR3 reads TGTGCCATCAGTGGTGCGGCCGCGAACACCGGGGAGCTGTTTTTT.

The gene calls are TRBV12-3 or TRBV12-4 and TRBJ2-1; D is ambiguous. The CDR3 totals 13 residues. The V gene lost 3 bases and the J gene lost 2 bases, with 5 bases spanning the gap. The CDR3 DNA is TGTGCCAGCAGTTTTAACACCTACAATGAGCAGTTCTTC. It is translated as CASSFNTYNEQFF.

CDR3 loop: CASSNVAGGADTQYF. The CDR3 region has the DNA TGTGCCAGCAGTAACGTAGCGGGAGGTGCAGATACGCAGTATTTT. This chain links TRBV6-5 with TRBJ2-3; TRBD2 matches 10 bases. Trimming took 5 bases from V and 4 from J; bases not matched to a gene: 6. Germline CDR1 and CDR2: MNHEY and SVGAGI. The CDR3 length is 15 residues.

The chain links TRBV20-1 to TRBJ2-3; TRBD2 is a possible D gene (6 bases). V lost 0 bases and J 6 bases, leaving 10 bases between the germline ends. The CDR3 runs 13 residues. The germline V gene encodes CDR1 DFQATT and CDR2 SNEGSKA (reference sequence). CDR3 residues: CSARDLRGDTQYF. Here the CDR3 DNA reads TGCAGTGCTAGAGATCTCCGGGGGGATACGCAGTATTTT.

This chain links TRBV7-2 with TRBJ1-2; 10 nucleotides line up with TRBD1. The V segment lost 5 bases and the J segment 8 bases; nucleotides outside the gene matches: 14. This CDR3 is built from 16 residues. CDR1 is SGHTA and CDR2 is FQGNSA in the germline V gene. The CDR3 nucleotides read TGTGCCAGCAGCCAATACCAGGGACAGGGGTCTTCCGGCTACACCTTC. Its translation is CASSQYQGQGSSGYTF.